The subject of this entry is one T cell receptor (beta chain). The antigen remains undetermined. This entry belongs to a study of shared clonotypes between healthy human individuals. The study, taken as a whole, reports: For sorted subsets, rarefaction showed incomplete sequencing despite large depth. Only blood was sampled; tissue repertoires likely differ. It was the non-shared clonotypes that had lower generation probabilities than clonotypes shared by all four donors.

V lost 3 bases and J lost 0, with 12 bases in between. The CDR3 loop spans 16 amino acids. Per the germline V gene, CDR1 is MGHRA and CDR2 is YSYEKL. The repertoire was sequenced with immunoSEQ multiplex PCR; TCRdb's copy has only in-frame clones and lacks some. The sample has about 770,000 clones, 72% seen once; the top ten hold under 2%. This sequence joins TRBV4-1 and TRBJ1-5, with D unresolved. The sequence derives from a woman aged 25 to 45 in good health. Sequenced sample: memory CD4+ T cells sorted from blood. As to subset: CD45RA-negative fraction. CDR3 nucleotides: TGCGCCAGCAGCCAGGCAGGTTATGATAGCAATCAGCCCCAGCATTTT. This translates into CASSQAGYDSNQPQHF.